This T cell receptor beta chain was identified in a study of neurological immune-mediated disorders. The CDR3 runs 14 residues. The junction had 7 bases not matched to a gene; V was cut back by 5 bases and J by 6 bases. Per germline, CDR1 SEHNR and CDR2 FQNEAQ (reference sequence). At least ten counts were recorded for this clonotype. Its antigen is unidentified. Study conclusions and caveats: CDR3 amino acid sequences of expanded clones were not shared across subjects, a result suggesting private repertoires in all groups. Association of the multiple sclerosis repertoire cluster with clinical or MRI features was not observed for any feature.

The cDNA was produced through 5'RACE with 10-nucleotide random UMIs. Over 160 million TCR-beta sequences from 15-18 subjects were obtained in each sequencing run. MiXCR was run by TCRdb on the 5' RACE reads, yielding one entry per CDR3 protein. The data contain around 44,000 distinct CDR3 sequences, over 2% of them singletons. The chain employs TRBV7-9 and TRBJ2-7, with TRBD1 matching 10 bases. This TCR was sampled from a man aged 25 to 40 with multiple sclerosis. Input material: PBMCs. The chain's CDR3 is CASSKEGTGAEQYF. As DNA, the CDR3 is TGTGCCAGCAGCAAAGAGGGGACAGGGGCCGAGCAGTACTTC.